A selection of T cell receptor beta chains follows, all from one sample in a study of shared clonotypes between healthy human individuals. Produced via immunoSEQ multiplex PCR; TCRdb's table is partial and in-frame only. The sample has about 2.4 million clones, 93% seen once. Material: naive CD4+ T cells from PBMCs. These receptors originate from a man aged 18 to 29 in good health. Some clones in this sample may be carry-over from other donors' samples. Each CDR3 is given with its conserved first and last residue. The order of the fields is CDR3 length, D gene, J gene, V gene, clone size, CDR3 DNA, CDR3 protein. A D gene is named only where the DNA matches it firmly. Size is omitted from some rows. Given values are once, few, many or a class for expanded clones.

CDR3 length: 15
D gene: TRBD2
J gene: TRBJ2-1
V gene: TRBV9
clone size: .
CDR3 DNA: TGTGCCAGCAGCGGGGGACTAGCGCTTAACAATGAGCAGTTCTTC
CDR3 protein: CASSGGLALNNEQFF

CDR3 length: 13
D gene: TRBD1
J gene: TRBJ2-2
V gene: TRBV25-1
clone size: .
CDR3 DNA: TGTGCCAGCAGCAGGGGGCTCACCGGGGAGCTGTTTTTT
CDR3 protein: CASSRGLTGELFF

CDR3 length: 15
D gene: .
J gene: TRBJ1-3
V gene: TRBV30
clone size: .
CDR3 DNA: TGTGCCTGGAGCTATCTCCTTAGCTCTGGAAACACCATATATTTT
CDR3 protein: CAWSYLLSSGNTIYF

CDR3 length: 14
D gene: .
J gene: TRBJ2-5
V gene: TRBV4-1
clone size: once
CDR3 DNA: TGCGCCAGCAGCCACCCCGCAGCCCAAGAGACCCAGTACTTC
CDR3 protein: CASSHPAAQETQYF

CDR3 length: 15
D gene: TRBD1
J gene: TRBJ1-2
V gene: TRBV5-1
clone size: .
CDR3 DNA: TGCGCCAGCAGCTTAGGCCAGGGGGTTGCCTATGGCTACACCTTC
CDR3 protein: CASSLGQGVAYGYTF

CDR3 length: 16
D gene: .
J gene: TRBJ2-3
V gene: TRBV5-1
clone size: once
CDR3 DNA: TGCGCCAGCAGCTTGGTGGGGGGGGCGCGTACAGATACGCAGTATTTT
CDR3 protein: CASSLVGGARTDTQYF

CDR3 length: 12
D gene: .
J gene: TRBJ1-1
V gene: TRBV2
clone size: .
CDR3 DNA: TGTGCCAGCAGGGTATCCTACACTGAAGCTTTCTTT
CDR3 protein: CASRVSYTEAFF

CDR3 length: 13
D gene: .
J gene: TRBJ2-3
V gene: TRBV6-5
clone size: .
CDR3 DNA: TGTGCCAGCAGCACCGCACAAACGGGCACGCAGTATTTT
CDR3 protein: CASSTAQTGTQYF

CDR3 length: 12
D gene: .
J gene: TRBJ1-5
V gene: TRBV28
clone size: few
CDR3 DNA: TGTGCCAGCAGTGGGGGAGGACAGCCCCAGCATTTT
CDR3 protein: CASSGGGQPQHF

CDR3 length: 16
D gene: .
J gene: TRBJ1-6
V gene: TRBV18
clone size: .
CDR3 DNA: TGTGCCAGCTCACCACCGCCACAGGGACTAGCGTCACCCCTCCACTTT
CDR3 protein: CASSPPPQGLASPLHF

CDR3 length: 19
D gene: TRBD2
J gene: TRBJ2-5
V gene: TRBV23-1
clone size: .
CDR3 DNA: TGCGCCAGCAGTCAATGGGGGGGCCCTAGCGGGAGGGCCGAGGAGACCCAGTACTTC
CDR3 protein: CASSQWGGPSGRAEETQYF

CDR3 length: 15
D gene: TRBD1
J gene: TRBJ2-7
V gene: TRBV11-2
clone size: .
CDR3 DNA: TGTGCCAGCAGCCACCCGACCGGGACAGGGGACGAGCAGTACTTC
CDR3 protein: CASSHPTGTGDEQYF

CDR3 length: 12
D gene: .
J gene: TRBJ1-4
V gene: TRBV28
clone size: .
CDR3 DNA: TGTGCCAGCAGCTCGAATAATGAAAAACTGTTTTTT
CDR3 protein: CASSSNNEKLFF

CDR3 length: 15
D gene: TRBD2
J gene: TRBJ2-3
V gene: TRBV7-6
clone size: .
CDR3 DNA: TGTGCCAGCAGCCCCCGGACTAGCGACACAGATACGCAGTATTTT
CDR3 protein: CASSPRTSDTDTQYF

CDR3 length: 15
D gene: TRBD2
J gene: TRBJ2-2
V gene: TRBV7-3
clone size: .
CDR3 DNA: TGTGCCAGCAGCTTAGGCCGCGGGAGCCCTGGGGAGCTGTTTTTT
CDR3 protein: CASSLGRGSPGELFF

CDR3 length: 12
D gene: .
J gene: TRBJ2-7
V gene: TRBV29-1
clone size: .
CDR3 DNA: TGCAGCGTTGAAGTCAGTTCCTACGAGCAGTACTTC
CDR3 protein: CSVEVSSYEQYF

CDR3 length: 16
D gene: .
J gene: TRBJ2-3
V gene: TRBV9
clone size: .
CDR3 DNA: TGTGCCAGCAGCGTAGTTCCCGGGCCTCAGGGGGATACGCAGTATTTT
CDR3 protein: CASSVVPGPQGDTQYF

CDR3 length: 14
D gene: .
J gene: TRBJ1-2
V gene: TRBV28
clone size: .
CDR3 DNA: TGTGCCAGCAGTTTCCCACAGGGCCGGTATGGCTACACCTTC
CDR3 protein: CASSFPQGRYGYTF

CDR3 length: 16
D gene: TRBD1
J gene: TRBJ2-2
V gene: TRBV13
clone size: once
CDR3 DNA: TGTGCCAGCAGCTCCCGGGACAGGGCGCCGATGGGGGAGCTGTTTTTT
CDR3 protein: CASSSRDRAPMGELFF

CDR3 length: 15
D gene: .
J gene: TRBJ1-5
V gene: TRBV6-1
clone size: .
CDR3 DNA: TGTGCCAGCAGTGGGTCGGACAATAGCAATCAGCCCCAGCATTTT
CDR3 protein: CASSGSDNSNQPQHF

CDR3 length: 15
D gene: .
J gene: TRBJ2-2
V gene: TRBV7-2
clone size: .
CDR3 DNA: TGTGCCAGCAGCCCCCGATTTAAGGGCACCGGGGAGCTGTTTTTT
CDR3 protein: CASSPRFKGTGELFF

CDR3 length: 15
D gene: .
J gene: TRBJ1-1
V gene: TRBV7-9
clone size: .
CDR3 DNA: TGTGCCAGCAGCCCGTCACCCAGGGGAAGCACTGAAGCTTTCTTT
CDR3 protein: CASSPSPRGSTEAFF

CDR3 length: 15
D gene: TRBD1
J gene: TRBJ1-5
V gene: TRBV7-9
clone size: .
CDR3 DNA: TGTGCCAGCAGTCTGGGGACAGGGGGGAATCAGCCCCAGCATTTT
CDR3 protein: CASSLGTGGNQPQHF

CDR3 length: 16
D gene: .
J gene: TRBJ1-5
V gene: TRBV2
clone size: .
CDR3 DNA: TGTGCCAGCAGTGAAGCGGGTACAGGGAGGTTTTCGCCCCAGCATTTT
CDR3 protein: CASSEAGTGRFSPQHF

CDR3 length: 14
D gene: .
J gene: TRBJ2-7
V gene: TRBV7-3
clone size: .
CDR3 DNA: TGTGCCAGCAGCTTGTCCGGGAGTGTATACGAGCAGTACTTC
CDR3 protein: CASSLSGSVYEQYF

CDR3 length: 10
D gene: .
J gene: TRBJ1-2
V gene: TRBV28
clone size: .
CDR3 DNA: TGTGCCAGCAGTGGAAGCGGCTACACCTTC
CDR3 protein: CASSGSGYTF

CDR3 length: 14
D gene: TRBD1
J gene: TRBJ2-7
V gene: TRBV5-1
clone size: .
CDR3 DNA: TGCGCCAGCAGCTCGGACAGGGGGCACGACGAGCAGTACTTC
CDR3 protein: CASSSDRGHDEQYF

CDR3 length: 18
D gene: .
J gene: TRBJ2-3
V gene: TRBV4-1
clone size: .
CDR3 DNA: TGCGCCAGCAGCCTCACCGGGGCGCTAGTACCCCCCACAGATACGCAGTATTTT
CDR3 protein: CASSLTGALVPPTDTQYF

CDR3 length: 12
D gene: .
J gene: TRBJ2-7
V gene: TRBV27
clone size: .
CDR3 DNA: TGTGCCAGCGGGGGCGCAGTGAGCGAGCAGTACTTC
CDR3 protein: CASGGAVSEQYF

CDR3 length: 15
D gene: .
J gene: TRBJ1-3
V gene: TRBV7-9
clone size: .
CDR3 DNA: TGTGCCAGCAGCCCCCCCGGGGGATCTGGAAACACCATATATTTT
CDR3 protein: CASSPPGGSGNTIYF

CDR3 length: 16
D gene: .
J gene: TRBJ1-1
V gene: TRBV7-8
clone size: once
CDR3 DNA: TGTGCCAGCAGCTCCCGACCGGGACGTCTGAACACTGAAGCTTTCTTT
CDR3 protein: CASSSRPGRLNTEAFF

CDR3 length: 13
D gene: TRBD2
J gene: TRBJ2-7
V gene: TRBV19
clone size: once
CDR3 DNA: TGTGCCAGTAGTACCCTACTAGCGCCCGAGCAGTACTTC
CDR3 protein: CASSTLLAPEQYF

CDR3 length: 13
D gene: TRBD1
J gene: TRBJ1-1
V gene: TRBV7-2
clone size: few
CDR3 DNA: TGTGCCAGCAGCTTACAGGGGGGCACTGAAGCTTTCTTT
CDR3 protein: CASSLQGGTEAFF

CDR3 length: 18
D gene: TRBD2
J gene: TRBJ2-5
V gene: TRBV7-3
clone size: .
CDR3 DNA: TGTGCCAGCAGCTTAACTGGGAGACTAGCGGGAGGTTCCGGGACCCAGTACTTC
CDR3 protein: CASSLTGRLAGGSGTQYF

CDR3 length: 15
D gene: .
J gene: TRBJ1-4
V gene: TRBV7-2
clone size: .
CDR3 DNA: TGTGCCAGCAGCTTAACGTCAGCCTCTAATGAAAAACTGTTTTTT
CDR3 protein: CASSLTSASNEKLFF

CDR3 length: 16
D gene: TRBD1
J gene: TRBJ1-3
V gene: TRBV28
clone size: once
CDR3 DNA: TGTGCCAGCAGCCGTCCCGGGACAGGGGGGGGAAACACCATATATTTT
CDR3 protein: CASSRPGTGGGNTIYF

CDR3 length: 15
D gene: .
J gene: TRBJ2-5
V gene: TRBV5-1
clone size: .
CDR3 DNA: TGCGCCAGCAGCTTGGCGGCAGGGACACAAGAGACCCAGTACTTC
CDR3 protein: CASSLAAGTQETQYF

CDR3 length: 15
D gene: TRBD1
J gene: TRBJ1-1
V gene: TRBV5-1
clone size: .
CDR3 DNA: TGCGCCAGCAGCACCGACAGGGTCGGAGCGACTGAAGCTTTCTTT
CDR3 protein: CASSTDRVGATEAFF

CDR3 length: 12
D gene: .
J gene: TRBJ1-2
V gene: TRBV28
clone size: .
CDR3 DNA: TGTGCCAGCACTCCGATCGCCAATGGCTACACCTTC
CDR3 protein: CASTPIANGYTF

CDR3 length: 16
D gene: TRBD2
J gene: TRBJ2-2
V gene: TRBV4-1
clone size: .
CDR3 DNA: TGCGCCAGCAGCCAGAAACTAGCGCAGAACACCGGGGAGCTGTTTTTT
CDR3 protein: CASSQKLAQNTGELFF

CDR3 length: 15
D gene: .
J gene: TRBJ2-7
V gene: TRBV19
clone size: .
CDR3 DNA: TGTGCCAGTAGTATACAGGCCAGGGGTCCTTACGAGCAGTACTTC
CDR3 protein: CASSIQARGPYEQYF

CDR3 length: 14
D gene: .
J gene: TRBJ2-1
V gene: TRBV28
clone size: .
CDR3 DNA: TGTGCCAGCACCGAGACCGGCTCCTACAATGAGCAGTTCTTC
CDR3 protein: CASTETGSYNEQFF

CDR3 length: 12
D gene: .
J gene: TRBJ1-3
V gene: TRBV2
clone size: .
CDR3 DNA: TGTGCCAGCGTGCCGCCGGGTGGCACCATATATTTT
CDR3 protein: CASVPPGGTIYF

CDR3 length: 14
D gene: .
J gene: TRBJ1-4
V gene: TRBV5-1
clone size: .
CDR3 DNA: TGCGCCAGCAGCTTGGGGACTTCTGGTGAAAAACTGTTTTTT
CDR3 protein: CASSLGTSGEKLFF

CDR3 length: 17
D gene: .
J gene: TRBJ2-2
V gene: TRBV4-3
clone size: .
CDR3 DNA: TGCGCCAGCAGCCAAGAAAGGTTAGCGCTGGGAGCCGGGGAGCTGTTTTTT
CDR3 protein: CASSQERLALGAGELFF

CDR3 length: 14
D gene: .
J gene: TRBJ2-7
V gene: TRBV5-1
clone size: .
CDR3 DNA: TGCGCCAGCAGCTTGGCCTCGGGCTTCAACGAGCAGTACTTC
CDR3 protein: CASSLASGFNEQYF

CDR3 length: 17
D gene: .
J gene: TRBJ2-1
V gene: TRBV5-1
clone size: .
CDR3 DNA: TGCGCCAGCAGCTTGGTTAGGGAAACCAGAACCTACAATGAGCAGTTCTTC
CDR3 protein: CASSLVRETRTYNEQFF